Listed here are 2 T cell receptor beta chains from one sample, sequenced in a study of Ad26.COV2.S vaccination and SARS-CoV-2 variants. The method was immunoSEQ multiplex PCR; TCRdb's version includes in-frame clones alone and lacks a portion of them. The table lists about 460,000 clones, approximately 90% of them singletons. The treatment here: approximately 18 received Ad26.COV2.S at low or high dose, single or two shots; roughly five received placebo; per-sample allocation not given. Specimens were obtained on day 63 following the first vaccine or placebo injection. Specimen: peripheral blood, collected in a trial of Ad26.COV2.S vaccine versus placebo. These receptors originate from a person between 18 and 60 years old who received the Ad26.COV2.S COVID-19 vaccine or a placebo.

The chain combines TRBV12-3 or TRBV12-4 with TRBJ1-1; TRBD1 aligns across 10 bases. The CDR3 has 13 residues. The trim removed 6 bases at V and 3 bases at J, leaving 1 base unmatched. This chain's CDR3 is CASRGTGDTEAFF. CDR3 DNA: TGTGCCAGCAGAGGGACAGGGGACACTGAAGCTTTCTTT.

The V and J genes are TRBV12-3 or TRBV12-4 and TRBJ2-7; TRBD2 is a possible D gene (6 bases). Between the trimmed V and J ends, which lost 6 bases and 5 bases, there was a span of 14 bases. This CDR3 spans 13 amino acids. The CDR3 nucleotides are TGTGCCAGCAGACTCCGGGGGACCCACGAGCAGTACTTC. Its protein is CASRLRGTHEQYF.